Listed below are T cell receptor beta chains from one sample, sequenced in a study of cytotoxic CD8 clonotypes in ibrutinib-treated CLL. Assay used: immunoSEQ multiplex PCR; TCRdb lists only in-frame clones, some missing. The profile covers hundreds of thousands of clones, with less than 75% appearing a single time and approximately 15% taken by the ten largest. Here the sequenced sample was PBMCs, taken after 24 months of ibrutinib treatment. These receptors were obtained from a human donor with chronic lymphocytic leukemia. Both conserved end residues are part of each CDR3. The order of the fields is V gene, D gene, J gene, clone size, CDR3 DNA, CDR3 protein. A D gene is named only where the DNA matches it firmly. Clone size is stated in some rows and not others, as once, few, many or a class when expanded.

TRBV2,-,TRBJ1-1,once,TGTGCCAGCAGTGCGGGGTGGGGGAACACTGAAGCTTTCTTT,CASSAGWGNTEAFF
TRBV6-5,TRBD1,TRBJ2-3,many,TGTGCCAGCAGGACGGACAGGGGCACAGATACGCAGTATTTT,CASRTDRGTDTQYF
TRBV5-4,TRBD1,TRBJ1-2,-,TGTGCCAGCAGCTTCGGACAGGGCAACATTTATGGCTACACCTTC,CASSFGQGNIYGYTF
TRBV28,-,TRBJ2-7,-,TGTGCCAGCAGTCGGACAGAGACCTACGAGCAGTACTTC,CASSRTETYEQYF
TRBV18,-,TRBJ2-5,-,TGTGCCAGCTCCAGGCTGGAGGGATTCACAGAGACCCAGTACTTC,CASSRLEGFTETQYF
TRBV28,-,TRBJ1-2,few,TGTGCCAGCAGACGGGACACCTATGGCTACACCTTC,CASRRDTYGYTF
TRBV5-1,-,TRBJ2-5,few,TGCGCCAGCAGCTTGGGTTGGCAAGAGACCCAGTACTTC,CASSLGWQETQYF
TRBV4-2,-,TRBJ2-7,once,TGTGCCAGCAGCCTAACTCGAGCGGAGGGGTCCCCGGGGGAGCAGTACTTC,CASSLTRAEGSPGEQYF
TRBV29-1,-,TRBJ2-1,-,TGCAGCTCTCGTCGCGGGGACTACAATGAGCAGTTCTTC,CSSRRGDYNEQFF
TRBV5-1,-,TRBJ2-5,-,TGCGCCAGCAGCTTCTCTCACTCCGAGGAGACCCAGTACTTC,CASSFSHSEETQYF
TRBV6-5,-,TRBJ2-7,-,TGTGCCAGCAGTTACTCTTCGAGGAGCTCCTACGAGCAGTACTTC,CASSYSSRSSYEQYF
TRBV27,TRBD1,TRBJ1-2,-,TGTGCCACAAATGGGTGGACAGGGGATTTTTATGGCTACACCTTC,CATNGWTGDFYGYTF
TRBV4-2,-,TRBJ2-5,-,TGTGCCAGCAGCCAAGAAGGGGGCGGGACGTTAGAGACCCAGTACTTC,CASSQEGGGTLETQYF
TRBV5-1,TRBD1,TRBJ1-2,few,TGCGCCAGCGGCAAGGGGGACAGCTCAGAAGTCGACTACACCTTC,CASGKGDSSEVDYTF
TRBV11-3,TRBD2,TRBJ2-5,-,TGTGCCAGCAGCCTTGGACTAGCGGGAGTTCAAGAGACCCAGTACTTC,CASSLGLAGVQETQYF
TRBV29-1,TRBD1,TRBJ1-1,-,TGCAGCGCCGAGGACAGGGACACTGAAGCTTTCTTT,CSAEDRDTEAFF
TRBV7-2,-,TRBJ1-2,-,TGTGCCAGCAGCCTAGGTGGTGGGTTAGGGGTCGGGAACTATGGCTACACCTTC,CASSLGGGLGVGNYGYTF
TRBV5-1,-,TRBJ1-1,-,TGCGCCAGCAGCTTCAGGGGCGCGGAGACTGAAGCTTTCTTT,CASSFRGAETEAFF
TRBV5-4,-,TRBJ1-1,-,TGTGCCAGCAGCACCGGTGCGGGCCAGGGAAACACTGAAGCTTTCTTT,CASSTGAGQGNTEAFF
TRBV11-1,-,TRBJ2-1,-,TGTGCCAGCAGCTTAAACAATGAGCAGTTCTTC,CASSLNNEQFF
TRBV9,TRBD1,TRBJ1-2,few,TGTGCCAGCAGCGTAAGGGACAGGGGTATTTATGGCTACACCTTC,CASSVRDRGIYGYTF
TRBV15,-,TRBJ2-1,-,TGTGCCACCAGCAGAGAATCGGGTTCTAGCTGGAATGAGCAGTTCTTC,CATSRESGSSWNEQFF
TRBV19,-,TRBJ2-1,-,TGTGCCAGTAGTAGCCCTCCTAGCAGGAGTGAGCAGTTCTTC,CASSSPPSRSEQFF
TRBV9,-,TRBJ2-6,-,TGTGCCAGCTACTCTGGGGCCAACGTCCTGACTTTC,CASYSGANVLTF
TRBV29-1,TRBD2,TRBJ2-1,-,TGCAGCGAAGGGACTAGCGGATACAATGAGCAGTTCTTC,CSEGTSGYNEQFF
TRBV5-1,TRBD1,TRBJ2-7,-,TGCGCCAGCAGCGGAACAGGGGGCTACGAGCAGTACTTC,CASSGTGGYEQYF
TRBV30,-,TRBJ2-2,-,TGTGCCTGGATTCCCCGGACAAGAGATCCCGGGGAGCTGTTTTTT,CAWIPRTRDPGELFF
TRBV19,-,TRBJ2-7,-,TGTGCCAGCACGGGCGGCCCCTCCTACGAGCAGTACTTC,CASTGGPSYEQYF
TRBV15,-,TRBJ2-7,-,TGTGCCACCAGCTCCCCTCTGGATCGAGGGTACGAGCAGTACTTC,CATSSPLDRGYEQYF
TRBV5-1,-,TRBJ1-1,-,TGCGCCAGCAGCTTGATACGGACAGACACTGAAGCTTTCTTT,CASSLIRTDTEAFF
TRBV10-2,-,TRBJ2-7,-,TGCGCCAGCAGTGAGTCTCGGGGGTCAAAGGGGTTACGCGAGCAGTACTTC,CASSESRGSKGLREQYF
TRBV6-5,-,TRBJ2-7,few,TGTGCCAGCAGTTTCGTAGGCCTCTCCTACGAGCAGTACTTC,CASSFVGLSYEQYF
TRBV19,TRBD1,TRBJ1-1,-,TGTGCCAGTAAGGAACAGGGGTGGACTGAAGCTTTCTTT,CASKEQGWTEAFF
TRBV27,-,TRBJ1-2,-,TGTGCCAGCAGTTTGGAGCCCCGGACGTATGGCTACACCTTC,CASSLEPRTYGYTF
TRBV18,TRBD1,TRBJ2-7,-,TGTGCCAGCTCACCCGAGACAGGGCGCGAGCAGTACTTC,CASSPETGREQYF
TRBV5-1,TRBD1,TRBJ1-2,few,TGCGCCAGCAGCTTGGGTCAGGGGGTAGGTGGCTACACCTTC,CASSLGQGVGGYTF
TRBV15,-,TRBJ1-1,-,TGTGCCACCAGAGTAAGGGGCACTGAAGCTTTCTTT,CATRVRGTEAFF
TRBV5-1,-,TRBJ2-1,-,TGCGCCAGCAGCGGAGCGGTCCCCTACAATGAGCAGTTCTTC,CASSGAVPYNEQFF
TRBV7-9,TRBD1,TRBJ1-4,-,TGTGCCAGCAGCGAGACAGGGGCGAATGAAAAACTGTTTTTT,CASSETGANEKLFF
TRBV6-6,-,TRBJ2-7,-,TGTGCCAGCAGTTACACACTCAGCTCCTACGAGCAGTACTTC,CASSYTLSSYEQYF
TRBV7-2,-,TRBJ2-6,-,TGTGCCAGCAGCTTAGCGGCGACTGGGGCCAACGTCCTGACTTTC,CASSLAATGANVLTF
TRBV18,-,TRBJ1-1,few,TGTGCCAGCTCATCCAGGGACGGGACTGAAGCTTTCTTT,CASSSRDGTEAFF
TRBV28,TRBD2,TRBJ2-7,-,TGTGCCAGCAGTTCAGAAGATAGCGGGAGAGGAGACGAGCAGTACTTC,CASSSEDSGRGDEQYF
TRBV9,-,TRBJ1-1,once,TGTGCCAGCAGCGTAGCTCAGGGGAACACTGAAGCTTTCTTT,CASSVAQGNTEAFF
TRBV6-5,-,TRBJ2-7,-,TGTGCCAGCAGTTGGTCGACAGGAGGCTACGAGCAGTACTTC,CASSWSTGGYEQYF
TRBV29-1,TRBD1,TRBJ1-1,-,TGCAGCGTTGATGAGCAGGGGGCCACTGAAGCTTTCTTT,CSVDEQGATEAFF
TRBV27,-,TRBJ1-2,few,TGTGCCAGCAGTTTATCCGCGGGGGGCTATGGCTACACCTTC,CASSLSAGGYGYTF
TRBV7-9,-,TRBJ2-7,few,TGTGCCAGCAGCTTAGATGCCGGGACCTACGAGCAGTACTTC,CASSLDAGTYEQYF
TRBV5-1,TRBD2,TRBJ2-2,-,TGCGCCAGCAGCTTAGTTAGGTCTAGCGGCACCGGGGAGCTGTTTTTT,CASSLVRSSGTGELFF
TRBV27,TRBD1,TRBJ2-7,-,TGTGCCAGCTCCGGATACCAACAGGGGAACGAGCAGTACTTC,CASSGYQQGNEQYF
TRBV29-1,TRBD2,TRBJ2-7,few,TGCAGCGTGGAGGGGGTAGCGGGGAGCTCCTACGAGCAGTACTTC,CSVEGVAGSSYEQYF
TRBV14,-,TRBJ1-1,-,TGTGCCAGCAGCCAAGATCCAGCCTTGAACACTGAAGCTTTCTTT,CASSQDPALNTEAFF
TRBV6-5,TRBD1,TRBJ1-2,-,TGTGCCAGCAGTTACTCCGGGACAGGGGGTGGCTACACCTTC,CASSYSGTGGGYTF
TRBV6-5,TRBD2,TRBJ2-7,-,TGTGCCAGCAGTTACTCGAGACTAGCCTCCTACGAGCAGTACTTC,CASSYSRLASYEQYF